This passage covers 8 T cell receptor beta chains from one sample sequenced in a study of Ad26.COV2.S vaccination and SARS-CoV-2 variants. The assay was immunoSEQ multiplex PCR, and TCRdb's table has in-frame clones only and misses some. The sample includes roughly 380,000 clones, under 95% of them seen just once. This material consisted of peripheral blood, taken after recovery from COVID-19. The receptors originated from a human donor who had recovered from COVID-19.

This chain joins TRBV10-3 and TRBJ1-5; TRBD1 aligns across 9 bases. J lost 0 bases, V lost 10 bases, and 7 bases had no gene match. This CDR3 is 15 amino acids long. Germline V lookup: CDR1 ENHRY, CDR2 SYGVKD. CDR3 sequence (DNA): TGTGCCACCGAGGACAGGGGAAGTAGCAATCAGCCCCAGCATTTT. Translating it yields CATEDRGSSNQPQHF.

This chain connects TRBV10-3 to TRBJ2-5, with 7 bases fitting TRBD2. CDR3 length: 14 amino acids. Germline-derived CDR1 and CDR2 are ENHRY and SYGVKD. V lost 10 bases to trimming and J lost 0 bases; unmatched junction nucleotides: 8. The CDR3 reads CATHPGLHQETQYF. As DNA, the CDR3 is TGTGCCACCCACCCGGGACTACACCAAGAGACCCAGTACTTC.

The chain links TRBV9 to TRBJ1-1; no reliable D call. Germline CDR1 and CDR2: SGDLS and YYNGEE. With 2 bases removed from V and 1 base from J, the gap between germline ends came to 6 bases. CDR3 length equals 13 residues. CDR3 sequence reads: CASSVDENTEAFF. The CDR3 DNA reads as TGTGCCAGCAGCGTGGATGAGAACACTGAAGCTTTCTTT.

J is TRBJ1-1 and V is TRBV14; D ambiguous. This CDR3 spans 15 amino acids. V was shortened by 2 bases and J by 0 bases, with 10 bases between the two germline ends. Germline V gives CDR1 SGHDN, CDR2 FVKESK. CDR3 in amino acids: CASSQLGSMNTEAFF. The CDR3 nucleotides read TGTGCCAGCAGCCAATTGGGATCCATGAACACTGAAGCTTTCTTT.

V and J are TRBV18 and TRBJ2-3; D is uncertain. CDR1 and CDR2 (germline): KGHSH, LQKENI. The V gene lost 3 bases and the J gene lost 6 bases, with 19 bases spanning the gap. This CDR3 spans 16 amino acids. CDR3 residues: CASSPYKGRYPDTQYF. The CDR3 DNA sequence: TGTGCCAGCTCACCCTATAAGGGCAGATACCCGGATACGCAGTATTTT.

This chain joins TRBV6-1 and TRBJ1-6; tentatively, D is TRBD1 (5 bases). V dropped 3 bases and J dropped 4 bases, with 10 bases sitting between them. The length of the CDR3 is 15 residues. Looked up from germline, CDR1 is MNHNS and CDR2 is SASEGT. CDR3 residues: CASSDQRGYNSPLHF. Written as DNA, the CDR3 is TGTGCCAGCAGTGATCAGAGGGGATATAATTCACCCCTCCACTTT.

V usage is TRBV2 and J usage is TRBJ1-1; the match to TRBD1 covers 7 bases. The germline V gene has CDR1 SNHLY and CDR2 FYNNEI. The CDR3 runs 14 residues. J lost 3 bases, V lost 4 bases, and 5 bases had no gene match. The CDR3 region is CASSGWTGYTEAFF. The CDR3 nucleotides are TGTGCCAGCAGTGGATGGACAGGATACACTGAAGCTTTCTTT.

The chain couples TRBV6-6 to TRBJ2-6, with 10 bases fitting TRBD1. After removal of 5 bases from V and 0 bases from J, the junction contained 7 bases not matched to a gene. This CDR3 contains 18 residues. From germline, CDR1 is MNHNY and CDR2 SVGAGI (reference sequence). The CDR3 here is CASSQPGQGFSGANVLTF. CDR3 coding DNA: TGTGCCAGCAGTCAGCCGGGACAGGGGTTCTCTGGGGCCAACGTCCTGACTTTC.